Shown below are 13 T cell receptor beta chains from a single sample sequenced in a study of cytotoxic CD8 clonotypes in ibrutinib-treated CLL. Repertoires were generated with immunoSEQ multiplex PCR, while TCRdb's copy carries only in-frame clones and drops some. The repertoire holds just over 200,000 clones, with 65% to 80% as singletons. This specimen was PBMCs, taken after 12 months of ibrutinib treatment. The receptor set was obtained from a human donor with chronic lymphocytic leukemia.

The chain links TRBV27 to TRBJ2-7; D uncertain. The CDR3 runs to 15 residues. V shed 3 bases and J shed 2 bases, with 14 bases lying between them. Germline values: CDR1 MNHEY, CDR2 SMNVEV (reference sequence). The chain's CDR3 is CASSFRISIPYEQYF. The CDR3 bases are TGTGCCAGCAGTTTTCGAATTAGTATTCCCTACGAGCAGTACTTC.

The rearrangement uses TRBV28 and TRBJ1-1, with D uncertain. Germline CDR1 MDHEN, CDR2 SYDVKM. Trimming removed 9 bases at V and 8 bases at J, with 10 bases between. The CDR3 has 10 residues. CDR3 loop: CASRRGEAFF. The CDR3 nucleotides read TGTGCCAGTAGGAGAGGGGAAGCTTTCTTT. The variable domain in full, completed from reference TRBV28 and TRBJ1-1, reads DVKVTQSSRYLVKRTGEKVFLECVQDMDHENMFWYRQDPGLGLRLIYFSYDVKMKEKGDIPEGYSVSREKKERFSLILESASTNQTSMYLCASRRGEAFFGQGTRLTVV.

This chain links TRBV27 with TRBJ2-5; TRBD1 matches 11 bases. In germline, CDR1 is MNHEY, CDR2 SMNVEV (reference sequence). J was trimmed by 5 bases and V by 6 bases; bases with no gene match: 11. The CDR3 length is 16 residues. The CDR3 loop is CASRIYGGQGVETQYF. As DNA, the CDR3 is TGTGCCAGCAGAATATATGGGGGACAGGGGGTCGAGACCCAGTACTTC.

This clone was picked up one time. This sequence joins TRBV9 and TRBJ1-2, with D possibly matching TRBD1 (5 bases). Germline CDR1 SGDLS, CDR2 YYNGEE. The CDR3 loop spans 14 amino acids. V was pared by 0 bases and J by 2 bases, with 8 bases between. The CDR3 DNA is TGTGCCAGCAGCGTAGAGGCAGGGAACTATGGCTACACCTTC. This translates into CASSVEAGNYGYTF.

Points on this clone: The same CDR3 is also encoded by other DNA sequences in this sample. The chain employs TRBV29-1 and TRBJ1-2, with D maybe TRBD1 (5 bases). Germline CDR1 is SQVTM and CDR2 is ANQGSEA. The CDR3 is 11 amino acids. Deletions cut 4 bases from V and 5 bases from J, with 8 bases between. In DNA form, the CDR3 reads TGCAGCGTTGGAGACAGTTATGGCTACACCTTC. The encoded protein is CSVGDSYGYTF.

The chain couples TRBV27 to TRBJ2-7; 10 bases line up with TRBD1. The CDR3 is 18 amino acids. The V gene's germline CDR1 is MNHEY and CDR2 SMNVEV (reference sequence). J lost 5 bases, V lost 4 bases, and 17 bases had no gene match. CDR3 sequence: CASSYGTGVRSDGDEQYF. The CDR3 coding sequence is TGTGCCAGCAGTTACGGGACAGGGGTACGTTCGGATGGGGACGAGCAGTACTTC.

J is TRBJ1-4 and V is TRBV11-2; 8 bases are a match to TRBD1. Germline loops: CDR1 SGHAT, CDR2 FQNNGV. This CDR3 comprises 15 residues. The J segment lost 6 bases and the V segment lost 2 bases, leaving 5 bases of the junction unmatched. CDR3 sequence: CASSLQGARDEKLFF. CDR3 nucleotides: TGTGCCAGCAGCTTACAGGGGGCTCGAGATGAAAAACTGTTTTTT.

The chain employs TRBV2 and TRBJ1-1, with D unresolved. Per the germline V gene, CDR1 is SNHLY and CDR2 is FYNNEI. This CDR3 spans 12 amino acids. V gave up 7 bases and J gave up 2 bases, with 8 bases separating them. CDR3 nucleotide sequence: TGTGCCAGCACGGTCCGAAACACTGAAGCTTTCTTT. Translated: CASTVRNTEAFF. Full variable domain (outside the CDR3, taken from reference TRBV2 and TRBJ1-1): EPEVTQTPSHQVTQMGQEVILRCVPISNHLYFYWYRQILGQKVEFLVSFYNNEISEKSEIFDDQFSVERPDGSNFTLKIRSTKLEDSAMYFCASTVRNTEAFFGQGTRLTVV.

This clone was found a few times. An end of the junction does not agree with germline; a read error may underlie this. This rearrangement joins TRBV7-7 to TRBJ2-2; no firm D call. The CDR3 is 13 residues long. Germline V CDR1 and CDR2: SSHAT, FNYEAQ (reference sequence). CDR3 in amino acids: CASTQAPPGELFF. The DNA of the CDR3 is TGTGCTAGCACTCAGGCACCTCCCGGGGAGCTGTTTTTT. Full variable domain (remainder filled in from reference TRBV7-7 and TRBJ2-2): GAGVSQSPRYKVTKRGQDVTLRCDPISSHATLYWYQQALGQGPEFLTYFNYEAQPDKSGLPSDRFSAERPEGSISTLTIQRTEQRDSAMYRCASTQAPPGELFFGEGSRLTVL.

The rearrangement uses TRBV13 and TRBJ1-2, with D possibly being TRBD1 (5 bases). V lost 5 bases and J lost 6, with 16 bases in between. There are 14 residues in the CDR3. CDR1 is PRHDT and CDR2 is FYEKMQ in the germline V gene (reference sequence). The CDR3 is CASSPRGSGHGYTF. CDR3 DNA: TGTGCCAGCAGCCCAAGGGGTTCTGGGCATGGCTACACCTTC. The complete variable domain, with remaining parts taken from reference TRBV13 and TRBJ1-2, reads AAGVIQSPRHLIKEKRETATLKCYPIPRHDTVYWYQQGPGQDPQFLISFYEKMQSDKGSIPDRFSAQQFSDYHSELNMSSLELGDSALYFCASSPRGSGHGYTFGSGTRLTVV.

The chain has TRBV30 and TRBJ1-5; D unresolved. Germline lookup yields CDR1 GTSNPN and CDR2 SVGIG (reference sequence). There are 13 residues in the CDR3. Trimming pared 0 bases from V and 6 bases from J, leaving 9 bases between. In DNA, the CDR3 is TGTGCCTGGAGTGTAGTTCCGCCTCAGCCCCAGCATTTT. It codes for CAWSVVPPQPQHF.

J is TRBJ1-5 and V is TRBV2; tentative D call: TRBD1 (5 bases). The V end lost 6 bases, the J end lost 0 bases, and 6 bases lay between the germline ends. The germline V gene encodes CDR1 SNHLY and CDR2 FYNNEI. The CDR3 has 13 residues. The CDR3 spells CASRDSSNQPQHF. The CDR3 DNA reads as TGTGCCAGCAGAGACAGTAGCAATCAGCCCCAGCATTTT.

This clone came up a few times. The chain employs TRBV30 and TRBJ1-5; D remains ambiguous. Germline CDR1 is GTSNPN and CDR2 is SVGIG (reference sequence). V was shortened by 2 bases and J by 4 bases, with 9 bases between the two germline ends. The CDR3 is 13 residues long. DNA for the CDR3: TGTGCCTGGAGTTCCTGGGGTAATCAGCCCCAGCATTTT. It is translated as CAWSSWGNQPQHF.